This T cell receptor beta chain was obtained from a study of cytomegalovirus exposure and HLA in healthy donors. Study findings and constraints: The dataset shows that most TCR sequences were rare, while some public TCRs occurred in many donors. In a later analysis, at a false discovery rate of 0.05, approximately 16,000 TCR beta sequences matched HLA alleles. Analysis was performed later, and it showed HLA-associated TCR beta chains to be more clonally expanded than equally common others.

Note on this clone: Its antigen is not identified.

The PCR made use of 60 Vbeta and 13 Jbeta primers. The table came from immunoSEQ multiplex PCR; TCRdb's copy has only in-frame clones and leaves some out. The sample holds some 190,000 clones, roughly 80% seen once. Input material: PBMCs. This TCR was sampled from a woman aged 45-65 years in good health and CMV-seronegative.

As DNA, the CDR3 is TGCAGCGGAGGAGGAAGGCGGGACCCCTCCTACAATGAGCAGTTCTTC. Translated: CSGGGRRDPSYNEQFF. V usage is TRBV29-1 and J usage is TRBJ2-1; tentative D call: TRBD2 (6 bases). Trimming shortened V by 7 bases and J by 0 bases, and 19 bases separated the two germline ends. The CDR3 contains 16 residues. Germline loops: CDR1 SQVTM, CDR2 ANQGSEA.